The present T cell receptor beta chain was sequenced within a study of OX40 agonist ivuxolimab in advanced cancers. The study, taken as a whole, reports: Certain nonresponders likewise exhibited a low normalized T-cell clonal expansion. Researchers report that CD8+ T cells had, on average, more expanded clones than CD4+. The study observed clonal expansion of CD4+ and CD8+ blood T cells by week 6 at 0.1 to 3.0 mg/kg.

Germline values: CDR1 SGHNT, CDR2 YYREEE (reference sequence). The CDR3 contains 13 residues. Trimming cost V 2 bases and J 6 bases, with 11 bases left between them. Patients were ineligible given autoimmune disease history or systemic immunosuppression. Of note for this clone: The antigen is undetermined.

Sequencing was performed with immunoSEQ multiplex PCR; in TCRdb, only in-frame clones are kept and a portion is missing. The data hold approximately 56,000 clones, with 70% to 90% observed a single time. The chain joins TRBV5-4 to TRBJ1-2; tentatively, D is TRBD1 (5 bases). The receptor was isolated from an adult with an advanced solid tumor such as melanoma, head and neck, liver or kidney cancer. Specimen: CD4+ or CD8+ T cells sorted from blood, collected in a trial of the OX40 agonist ivuxolimab. CDR3 DNA: TGTGCCAGCAGCTTCAGGGAAAACGATGGCTACACCTTC. It translates to CASSFRENDGYTF.